The clone carrying this TCR beta chain showed up just a few times. Antigen: not known. The data belong to a study of beta chain features in type 1 diabetes. Each donor gave one heparinised blood draw averaging about 110 mL. Based on CD45RO/CCR7/CD25/CD127/CD95/CD27, CD4+ regulatory, stem cell-like memory, naive and central memory cells were sorted. Reverse transcribing all isolated RNA meant expressed TCRB transcripts were sequenced. Libraries were prepared by immunoSEQ multiplex PCR; TCRdb keeps only in-frame clonotypes and omits some of them. The profile shows hundreds of thousands of clones, around 15% of them singletons. CDR3 length: 13 residues. Germline CDR1 reads SGHDT; CDR2 reads YYEEEE. Trimming cost V 7 bases and J 3 bases; bases outside gene matches: 4. Study-wide points: TCRB CDR3s were moderately but significantly shorter in Type 1 diabetes patients in all four CD4+ subsets. In type 1 diabetes patients, VDJ junctions had fewer insertions; deletions at these junctions were more frequent. Sequencing of cDNA might inflate the share of cells that strongly express TCR.

This sequence originates from a young man with type 1 diabetes. The chain is built from TRBV5-6 and TRBJ2-5; 9 positions agree with TRBD2. Input material: naive CD4+ T cells from blood. The CDR3 here is CASDVAGEETQYF. The CDR3 nucleotides are TGTGCCAGCGACGTAGCGGGGGAAGAGACCCAGTACTTC.